This T cell receptor (beta chain) was recovered during a study of cytomegalovirus exposure and HLA in healthy donors. Unmatched junction bases numbered 4, after V lost 6 bases and J lost 3 bases. This CDR3 has 13 amino acids. The V gene's germline CDR1 is SGDLS and CDR2 YYNGEE. Sequenced by immunoSEQ multiplex PCR; TCRdb stores in-frame clones only, minus some. The sample has under 300,000 clones, around 86% seen once. The rearrangement links TRBV9 to TRBJ2-5; the match to TRBD2 covers 8 bases. Sequencing was done on a sample of PBMCs. This sequence originates from a woman in her 30s in good health and CMV-seropositive. The DNA for the CDR3 is TGTGCCAGCAAGCGAGCGGGAGAAGAGACCCAGTACTTC. Translation gives CASKRAGEETQYF.